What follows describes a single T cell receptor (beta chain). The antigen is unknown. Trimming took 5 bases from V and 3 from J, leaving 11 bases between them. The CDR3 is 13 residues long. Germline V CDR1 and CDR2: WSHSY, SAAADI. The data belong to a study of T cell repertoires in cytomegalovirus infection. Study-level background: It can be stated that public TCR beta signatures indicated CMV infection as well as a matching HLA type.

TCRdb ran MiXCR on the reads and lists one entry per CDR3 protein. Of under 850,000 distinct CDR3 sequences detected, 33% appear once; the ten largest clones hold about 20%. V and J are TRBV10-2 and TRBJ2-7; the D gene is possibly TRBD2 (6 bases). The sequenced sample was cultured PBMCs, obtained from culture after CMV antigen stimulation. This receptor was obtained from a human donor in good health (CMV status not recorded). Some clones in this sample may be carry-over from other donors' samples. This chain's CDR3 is CASSRLEIYEQYF. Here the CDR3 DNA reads TGCGCCAGCAGTCGACTAGAGATCTACGAGCAGTACTTC.